Below are 17 T cell receptor beta chains sequenced from a single sample in a study of T cell responses to AZD1222 COVID-19 vaccine. Generated by immunoSEQ multiplex PCR, the TCRdb table keeps only in-frame clones and is missing some. The table includes 100,000 to 150,000 clones, around nine tenths detected once. Source: peripheral blood, taken on day 0 of AZD1222 vaccination. The receptor set was obtained from an adult in good health.

The chain joins TRBV7-9 to TRBJ2-1, with D unresolved. The CDR3 extends over 15 amino acids. V lost 0 bases to trimming and J lost 1 base, with 7 bases between them. The germline V gene encodes CDR1 SEHNR and CDR2 FQNEAQ (reference sequence). The CDR3 spells CASSLARGSYNEQFF. The CDR3 region has the DNA TGTGCCAGCAGCTTAGCCCGCGGATCCTACAATGAGCAGTTCTTC.

V is TRBV6-5 and J is TRBJ1-2; D may be TRBD1 (6 bases). This CDR3 contains 13 residues. V was cut by 6 bases and J by 6 bases, with 14 bases left in between. Germline V gives CDR1 MNHEY, CDR2 SVGAGI. DNA of the CDR3: TGTGCCAGCAGCGCAGGACAGAGGGATGGCTACACCTTC. Its protein is CASSAGQRDGYTF.

The chain combines TRBV7-2 with TRBJ2-4; D call uncertain. CDR3 length: 14 residues. With 4 bases removed from V and 0 bases from J, the gap between germline ends came to 7 bases. Germline CDR1 SGHTA, CDR2 FQGNSA. CDR3 amino acids: CASSSHVAKNIQYF. The DNA of the CDR3 is TGTGCCAGCAGCTCACACGTAGCCAAAAACATTCAGTACTTC. The entire variable domain, with the rest obtained from reference TRBV7-2 and TRBJ2-4, is as follows: GAGVSQSPSNKVTEKGKDVELRCDPISGHTALYWYRQSLGQGLEFLIYFQGNSAPDKSGLPSDRFSAERTGGSVSTLTIQRTQQEDSAVYLCASSSHVAKNIQYFGAGTRLSVL.

V and J are TRBV5-5 and TRBJ1-5; D is undetermined. CDR3 length: 13 residues. V was clipped by 1 base and J by 7 bases, with 9 bases between them. Germline values: CDR1 SGHKS, CDR2 YYEKEE (reference sequence). CDR3 loop: CASSLSIQQPQHF. The CDR3 bases are TGTGCCAGCAGCTTGAGTATTCAGCAGCCCCAGCATTTT.

The V and J genes are TRBV2 and TRBJ1-6; TRBD1 might be the D (5 bases). CDR1 is SNHLY, CDR2 FYNNEI, per germline. V was pared by 0 bases and J by 9 bases, with 12 bases between. The CDR3 has 15 amino acids. CDR3 sequence (DNA): TGTGCCAGCAGTGAAGCGCCAGGGTTCGGTTCACCCCTCCACTTT. Translating it yields CASSEAPGFGSPLHF. Complete variable domain (other parts from reference TRBV2 and TRBJ1-6): EPEVTQTPSHQVTQMGQEVILRCVPISNHLYFYWYRQILGQKVEFLVSFYNNEISEKSEIFDDQFSVERPDGSNFTLKIRSTKLEDSAMYFCASSEAPGFGSPLHFGNGTRLTVT.

This chain joins TRBV6-1 and TRBJ2-7; 7 bases map to TRBD1. Per germline, CDR1 MNHNS and CDR2 SASEGT. Germline trimming cut 4 bases from V and 2 bases from J; bases unmatched to any gene: 11. The CDR3 extends over 16 amino acids. CDR3: CASSAMGQTHTYEQYF. The CDR3 nucleotides read TGTGCCAGCAGTGCGATGGGACAGACCCATACCTACGAGCAGTACTTC.

The rearrangement joins TRBV10-1 to TRBJ1-1, with D tentatively TRBD1 (5 bases). The germline V gene has CDR1 WNHNN and CDR2 SYGVQD (reference sequence). Trimming removed 9 bases at V and 1 base at J, with 12 bases between. This CDR3 is 13 amino acids long. The CDR3 here is CASQGFGNTEAFF. Written as DNA, the CDR3 is TGCGCCAGTCAGGGCTTTGGGAACACTGAAGCTTTCTTT.

The chain carries TRBV19 and TRBJ1-5, with D maybe TRBD1 (5 bases). The CDR3 length is 16 residues. The germline V and J ends were trimmed by 6 bases and 0 bases, with 15 bases remaining between them. The germline gives CDR1 LNHDA, CDR2 SQIVND (reference sequence). The DNA of the CDR3 is TGTGCCAGTAGCGGATCGGAGGGGTTTAGCAATCAGCCCCAGCATTTT. It codes for CASSGSEGFSNQPQHF.

The rearrangement joins TRBV2 to TRBJ1-2, with a possible D match to TRBD1 (6 bases). CDR3 length: 13 residues. Germline V gene sequence: CDR1 SNHLY, CDR2 FYNNEI. V lost 8 bases and J lost 4, with 14 bases in between. CDR3 nucleotides: TGTGCCAGCTTACAGGGATCTACCTATGGCTACACCTTC. This translates into CASLQGSTYGYTF. The entire variable domain, with the rest obtained from reference TRBV2 and TRBJ1-2, is as follows: EPEVTQTPSHQVTQMGQEVILRCVPISNHLYFYWYRQILGQKVEFLVSFYNNEISEKSEIFDDQFSVERPDGSNFTLKIRSTKLEDSAMYFCASLQGSTYGYTFGSGTRLTVV.

V usage is TRBV27 and J usage is TRBJ1-1; 7 bases map to TRBD1. CDR1 MNHEY and CDR2 SMNVEV come from the germline V gene (reference sequence). This CDR3 has 12 residues. Trimming at V came to 6 bases and at J to 11 bases, leaving 9 bases not matched to a gene. In DNA, the CDR3 is TGTGCCAGCAGCCATGACAGGGCCCCGGCTTTCTTT. Translation gives CASSHDRAPAFF.

V gene TRBV19 combines with J gene TRBJ2-7; 7 nucleotides agree with TRBD1. V gave up 5 bases and J gave up 4 bases; unmatched junction bases: 8. The CDR3 spans 14 residues. In germline, CDR1 is LNHDA, CDR2 SQIVND (reference sequence). The CDR3 here is CASSPTQQGYEQYF. CDR3 DNA: TGTGCCAGTAGTCCAACTCAACAGGGGTACGAGCAGTACTTC. Full variable domain (outside the CDR3, taken from reference TRBV19 and TRBJ2-7): DGGITQSPKYLFRKEGQNVTLSCEQNLNHDAMYWYRQDPGQGLRLIYYSQIVNDFQKGDIAEGYSVSREKKESFPLTVTSAQKNPTAFYLCASSPTQQGYEQYFGPGTRLTVT.

The chain combines TRBV6-6 with TRBJ1-3; no definite D call. Germline-derived CDR1 and CDR2 are MNHNY and SVGAGI (reference sequence). This CDR3 is 16 amino acids long. Trimming took 4 bases from V and 0 from J, leaving 13 bases between them. DNA of the CDR3: TGTGCCAGCAGTTTTTACGCGGTGAACTCTGGAAACACCATATATTTT. This encodes CASSFYAVNSGNTIYF.

This rearrangement joins TRBV7-3 to TRBJ2-1; the D gene is possibly TRBD2 (5 bases). CDR1 SGHTA and CDR2 FQGTGA come from the germline V gene. The V gene lost 5 bases and the J gene lost 8 bases, with 16 bases spanning the gap. The length of the CDR3 is 14 residues. The CDR3 DNA reads as TGTGCCAGCAGCCCAAACCCTAGCAGCCATGAGCAGTTCTTC. This sequence encodes CASSPNPSSHEQFF.

The chain links TRBV2 to TRBJ2-3; weak D call: TRBD2 (7 bases). Trimming removed 3 bases from V and 4 bases from J, with 14 bases in between. This CDR3 is 15 amino acids long. CDR1 and CDR2 (germline): SNHLY, FYNNEI. The CDR3 region has the DNA TGTGCCAGCAGTGATGTAGGGGGAGGGGCAGATACGCAGTATTTT. Translated: CASSDVGGGADTQYF.

The chain uses TRBV5-4 and TRBJ1-1; D is perhaps TRBD1 (5 bases). Germline loops: CDR1 SGHNT, CDR2 YYREEE (reference sequence). This CDR3 spans 15 amino acids. Between the trimmed V and J ends, which lost 4 bases and 1 base, there was a span of 14 bases. The CDR3 DNA sequence: TGTGCCAGCAGCATATCGGCAGGGCAGAACACTGAAGCTTTCTTT. Translating gives CASSISAGQNTEAFF.

This clone was found once. This chain connects TRBV9 to TRBJ1-4, with D maybe TRBD1 (6 bases). The ends were cut back, 5 bases at V and 4 bases at J, with 12 bases in the middle. CDR1 is SGDLS, CDR2 YYNGEE, per germline. The CDR3 consists of 14 residues. This chain's CDR3 is CASSRGGGNEKLFF. The CDR3 DNA follows: TGTGCCAGCAGTCGAGGGGGAGGTAATGAAAAACTGTTTTTT.

The chain has TRBV2 and TRBJ2-3, with unresolved D. Trimming removed 8 bases from V and 5 bases from J, with 14 bases in between. Germline V gene sequence: CDR1 SNHLY, CDR2 FYNNEI. CDR3 length equals 13 residues. CDR3: CASGSPAKDTQYF. Written as DNA, the CDR3 is TGTGCCAGCGGTAGCCCAGCAAAAGATACGCAGTATTTT.